This T cell receptor beta chain is drawn from a study of Ad26.COV2.S vaccination and SARS-CoV-2 variants. Study overall: In the COV1001 trial, the donor was in the Ad26.COV2.S arm. Ad26.COV2.S, an intramuscular injection, was given once or twice 56 days apart. Findings and limits, study-wide: Substantial breadth was reportedly displayed by spike-specific CD8+ and CD4+ T cell responses after vaccination.

Noted treatment: roughly 18 received Ad26.COV2.S at low or high dose, single or two shots; a few received placebo; per-sample allocation not given. Samples were taken on day 63 after the first vaccine or placebo injection. Germline CDR1 and CDR2: SGHTA and FQGNSA. The CDR3 loop spans 14 amino acids. V gave up 5 bases and J gave up 7 bases, with 15 bases separating them. Concerning this clone: As yet, its antigen is unknown.

Sequenced by immunoSEQ multiplex PCR; TCRdb stores in-frame clones only, minus some. The sample yields about 680,000 clones, more than 70% seen once. Specimen: peripheral blood, collected in a trial of Ad26.COV2.S vaccine versus placebo. The chain joins TRBV7-2 to TRBJ1-5, with D possibly being TRBD1 (6 bases). This clonotype originated in a person aged 18-65 years who received the Ad26.COV2.S COVID-19 vaccine or a placebo. For the CDR3, the DNA is TGTGCCAGCAGCGAGGGGGGATTTAACCAGCCCCAGCATTTT. Translation gives CASSEGGFNQPQHF. Looking up the rest from reference TRBV7-2 and TRBJ1-5 gives the full variable domain: GAGVSQSPSNKVTEKGKDVELRCDPISGHTALYWYRQSLGQGLEFLIYFQGNSAPDKSGLPSDRFSAERTGGSVSTLTIQRTQQEDSAVYLCASSEGGFNQPQHFGDGTRLSIL.